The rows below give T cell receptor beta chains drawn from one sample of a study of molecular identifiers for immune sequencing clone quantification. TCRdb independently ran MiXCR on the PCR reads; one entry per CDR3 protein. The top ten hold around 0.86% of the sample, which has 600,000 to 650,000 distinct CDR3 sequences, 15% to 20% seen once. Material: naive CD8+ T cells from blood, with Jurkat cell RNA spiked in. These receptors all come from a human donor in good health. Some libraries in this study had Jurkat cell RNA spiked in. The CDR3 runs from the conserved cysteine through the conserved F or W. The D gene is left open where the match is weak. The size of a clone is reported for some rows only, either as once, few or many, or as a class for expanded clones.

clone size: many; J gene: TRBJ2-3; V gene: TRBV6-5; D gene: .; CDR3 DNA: TGTGCCAGCAGCCATGCCCTCACTAGGCCAGATACGCAGTATTTT; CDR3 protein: CASSHALTRPDTQYF
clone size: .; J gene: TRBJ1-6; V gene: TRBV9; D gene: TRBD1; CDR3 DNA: TGTGCCAGCAGCGTAGCTTGGGACAGCTCCTATAATTCACCCCCCCACTTT; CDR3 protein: CASSVAWDSSYNSPPHF
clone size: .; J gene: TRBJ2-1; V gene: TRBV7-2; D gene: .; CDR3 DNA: TGTGCCAGCAGCTTTCCTGGGACAGGGGACACGACTAGCGGCCCCTACAATGAGCAGTTCTTC; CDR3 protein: CASSFPGTGDTTSGPYNEQFF
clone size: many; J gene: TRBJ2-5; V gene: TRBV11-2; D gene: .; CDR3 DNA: TGTGCCAGCAGCATCAGACAGATCCAAGAGACCCAGTACTTC; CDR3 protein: CASSIRQIQETQYF
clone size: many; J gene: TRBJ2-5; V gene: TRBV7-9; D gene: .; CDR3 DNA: TGTGCCAGCAGCGACGGGATACCCGGCGGGACCCAGTACTTC; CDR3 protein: CASSDGIPGGTQYF
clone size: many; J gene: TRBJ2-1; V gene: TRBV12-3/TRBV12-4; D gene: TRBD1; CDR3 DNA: TGTGCCAGCAGAGGACAGGGGGACATCTACAATGAGCAGTTCTTC; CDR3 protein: CASRGQGDIYNEQFF
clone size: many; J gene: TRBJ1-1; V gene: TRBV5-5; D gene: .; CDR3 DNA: TGTGCCAGCAGCTTCTCGTTTACTGAAGCTTTCTTT; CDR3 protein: CASSFSFTEAFF
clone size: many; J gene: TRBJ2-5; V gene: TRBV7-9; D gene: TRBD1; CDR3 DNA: TGTGCCAGCAGCTCACCCTTAGGGGGCTTCGGGGAGACCCAGTACTTC; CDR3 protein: CASSSPLGGFGETQYF
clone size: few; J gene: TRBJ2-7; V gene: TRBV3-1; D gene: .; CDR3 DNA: TGTGCCAGCAGCCAATGGCCCGAGCAGTACTTC; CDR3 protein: CASSQWPEQYF
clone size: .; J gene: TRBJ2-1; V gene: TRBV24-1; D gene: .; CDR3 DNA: TGTGCCACCAGTGATTTGCCCCGGTCCACTTACTACAATGAGCAGCTCTTC; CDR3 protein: CATSDLPRSTYYNEQLF
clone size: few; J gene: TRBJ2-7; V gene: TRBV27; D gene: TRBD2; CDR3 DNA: TGTGCCAGCAGTGGACTAGCGGGAGGACATCCCTACGAGCAGTACTTC; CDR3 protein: CASSGLAGGHPYEQYF
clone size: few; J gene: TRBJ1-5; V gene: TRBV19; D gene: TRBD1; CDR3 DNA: TGTGCCAGTATAGGGACAGGGGAGAAGATCGGCAATCAGCCCCAGCATTTT; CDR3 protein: CASIGTGEKIGNQPQHF
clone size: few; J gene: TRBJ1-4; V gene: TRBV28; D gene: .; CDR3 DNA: TGTGCCAGCAGCCCCGGGGCTGCTAATGAAAAACTGTTTTTT; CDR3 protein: CASSPGAANEKLFF
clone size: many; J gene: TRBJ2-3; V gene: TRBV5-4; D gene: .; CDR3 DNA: TGTGCCAGCAGCTTTAGAGGGGTCGGCACAGATACGCAGTATTTT; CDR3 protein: CASSFRGVGTDTQYF
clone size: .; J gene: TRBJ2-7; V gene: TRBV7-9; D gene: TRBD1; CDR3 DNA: TGTGCCAGCAGCTCAGGCGACAGGGTAAACGAGCAGTACTTC; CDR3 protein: CASSSGDRVNEQYF
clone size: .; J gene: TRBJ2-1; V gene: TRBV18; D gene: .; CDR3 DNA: TGTGCCAGCTCACCCCGCAGGGGTAGAGAAGAACACGTTGAGCAGTTCTTC; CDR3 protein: CASSPRRGREEHVEQFF
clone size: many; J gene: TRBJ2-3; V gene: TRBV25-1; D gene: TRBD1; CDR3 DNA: TGTGCCAGCAGTGAAGGGACAGGGGGCACAGATACGCAGTATTTT; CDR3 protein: CASSEGTGGTDTQYF
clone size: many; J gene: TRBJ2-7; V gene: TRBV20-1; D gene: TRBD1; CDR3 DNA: TGCAGTGTCAGGGGGTCAGCCACCTACGAGCAGTACTTC; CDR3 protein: CSVRGSATYEQYF
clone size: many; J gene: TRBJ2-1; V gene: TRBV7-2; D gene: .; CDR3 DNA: TGTGCCAGCAGCTTGATGGTCGGGGGCAATGAGCAGTTCTTC; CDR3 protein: CASSLMVGGNEQFF
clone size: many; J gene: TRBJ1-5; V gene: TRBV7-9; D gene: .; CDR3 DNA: TGTGCCAGCAGCTTTGAGGGGGGTCAGCCCCAGCATTTT; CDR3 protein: CASSFEGGQPQHF
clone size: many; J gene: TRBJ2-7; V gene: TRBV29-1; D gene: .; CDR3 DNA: TGCAGCGTTAAGACTATCTACGAGCAGTACTTC; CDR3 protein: CSVKTIYEQYF
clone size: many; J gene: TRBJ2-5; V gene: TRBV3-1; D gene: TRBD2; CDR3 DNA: TGTGCCAGCAGCCAACCGGGACTAGGCGTAGAGACCCAGTACTTC; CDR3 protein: CASSQPGLGVETQYF
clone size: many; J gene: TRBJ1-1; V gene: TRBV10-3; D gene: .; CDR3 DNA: TGTGCCATCAGTGAGACGGGGGGAGATGAAGCTTTCTTT; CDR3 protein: CAISETGGDEAFF
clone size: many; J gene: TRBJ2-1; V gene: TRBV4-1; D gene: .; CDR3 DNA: TGCGCCAGCAGCCAAGAATCAGGGGTCCTCTCCTACAATGAGCAGTTCTTC; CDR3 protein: CASSQESGVLSYNEQFF
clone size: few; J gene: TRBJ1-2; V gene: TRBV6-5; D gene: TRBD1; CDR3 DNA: TGTGCCAGCAGTTCCCCAAGGACAGGGGAAGATGGCTACACCTTC; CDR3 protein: CASSSPRTGEDGYTF
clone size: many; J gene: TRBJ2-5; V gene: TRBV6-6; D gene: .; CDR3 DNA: TGTGCCAGCAGTGGCAGGATGATCCAAGAGACCCAGTACTTC; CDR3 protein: CASSGRMIQETQYF
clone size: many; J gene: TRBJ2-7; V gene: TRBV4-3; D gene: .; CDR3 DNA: TGCGCCAGCAGCCAAGGTTTGCAGTACGAGCAGTACTTC; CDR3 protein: CASSQGLQYEQYF
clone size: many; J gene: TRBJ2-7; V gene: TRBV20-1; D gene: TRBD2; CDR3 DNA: TGCAGTGCTAGAAGCATCAGGACTAGCCGGAGCAACGAGCAGTACTTC; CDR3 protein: CSARSIRTSRSNEQYF
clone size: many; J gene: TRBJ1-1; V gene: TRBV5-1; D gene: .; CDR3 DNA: TGCGCCAGCAGCAATGGACAGTACGGCCCCGAATCTGAAGCTTTCTTT; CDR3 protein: CASSNGQYGPESEAFF
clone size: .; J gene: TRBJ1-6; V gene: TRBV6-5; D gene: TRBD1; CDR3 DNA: TGTGCCTGCAGTTACTCAACAGGGGTGAGCTCCTATAATTCACCCCTCCACTTT; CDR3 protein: CACSYSTGVSSYNSPLHF
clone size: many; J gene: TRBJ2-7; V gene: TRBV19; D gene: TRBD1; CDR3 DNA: TGTGCCAGTAGTAGCGCCGGACAGGGATTCTACGAGCAGTACTTC; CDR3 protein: CASSSAGQGFYEQYF
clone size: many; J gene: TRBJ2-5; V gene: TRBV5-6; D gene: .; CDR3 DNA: TGTGCCAGCAGCTGGGGGACCGGGGGTGGTGAGACCCAGTACTTC; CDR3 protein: CASSWGTGGGETQYF
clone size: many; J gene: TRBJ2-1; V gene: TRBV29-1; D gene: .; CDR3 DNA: TGCAGCGTTGAAATCCGAAATGAGCAGTTCTTC; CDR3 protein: CSVEIRNEQFF
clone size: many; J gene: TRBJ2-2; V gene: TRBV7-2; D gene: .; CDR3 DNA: TGTGCCAGCAGCTCTCTCGGGGCCGGGGAGCTGTTTTTT; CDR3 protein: CASSSLGAGELFF
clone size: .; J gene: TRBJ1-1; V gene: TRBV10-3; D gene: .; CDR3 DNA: TGTGCCATCAGTAAAGACCCGAACACTGAAGCTTTCTTT; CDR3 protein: CAISKDPNTEAFF
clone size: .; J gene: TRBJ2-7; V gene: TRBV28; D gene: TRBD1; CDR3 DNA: TGTGCCAGCAGTTTTGGACAGGAGACCTACGAGCAGTACTTC; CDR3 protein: CASSFGQETYEQYF
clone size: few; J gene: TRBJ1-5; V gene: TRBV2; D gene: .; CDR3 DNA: TGTGCCAGCAGTGACGGGCCTAGCCCCAATCAGCCCCAGCATTTT; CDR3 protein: CASSDGPSPNQPQHF
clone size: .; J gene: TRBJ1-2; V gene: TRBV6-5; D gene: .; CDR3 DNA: TGTGCCAGCAGCAAGGAACTAACTATGTTTGGCTACACCTTC; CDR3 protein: CASSKELTMFGYTF
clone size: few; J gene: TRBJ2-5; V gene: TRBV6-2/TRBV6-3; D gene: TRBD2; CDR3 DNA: TGTGCCAGCAGTTACCTCCGGGGTAGCGGGAGCTGGGAGACCCAGTACTTC; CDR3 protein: CASSYLRGSGSWETQYF
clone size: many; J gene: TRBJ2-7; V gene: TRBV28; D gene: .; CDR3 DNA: TGTGCCAGCAGAAATGAGAACTACGAGCAGTACTTC; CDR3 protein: CASRNENYEQYF
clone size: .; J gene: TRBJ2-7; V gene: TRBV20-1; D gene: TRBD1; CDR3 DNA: TGCAGTGCTAGTCGAGCAGGGGGCTTTTACGAGCAGTACTTC; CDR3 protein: CSASRAGGFYEQYF
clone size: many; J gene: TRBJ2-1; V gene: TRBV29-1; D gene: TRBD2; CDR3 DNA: TGCAGCGTGAGCGGGAGCTCCTACAATGAGCAGTTCTTC; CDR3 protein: CSVSGSSYNEQFF
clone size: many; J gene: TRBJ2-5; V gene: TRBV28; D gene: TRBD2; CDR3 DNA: TGTGCCAGCAGCCCAATAGCGGGAGGAGGTGAGACCCAGTACTTC; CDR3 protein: CASSPIAGGGETQYF
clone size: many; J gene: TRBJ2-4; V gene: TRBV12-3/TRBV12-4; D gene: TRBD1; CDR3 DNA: TGTGCCAGCAGTCCAGGGGGTAGGTTGGACATTCAGTACTTC; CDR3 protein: CASSPGGRLDIQYF
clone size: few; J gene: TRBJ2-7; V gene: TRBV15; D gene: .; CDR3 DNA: TGTGCCACCAGCAGAGATCTGGGGGTCGCCTACGAGCAGTACTTC; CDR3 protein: CATSRDLGVAYEQYF
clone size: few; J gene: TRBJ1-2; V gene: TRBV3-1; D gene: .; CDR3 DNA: TGTGCCAGCAGCCAACCAAACGGGCTGGTGCCCGGGCATGGCTACACCTTC; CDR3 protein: CASSQPNGLVPGHGYTF
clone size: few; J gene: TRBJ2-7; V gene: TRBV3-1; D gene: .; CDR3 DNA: TGTGCCTGCAGCCAAGTGGGCCGACCCTACGAGCAGTACTTC; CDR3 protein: CACSQVGRPYEQYF
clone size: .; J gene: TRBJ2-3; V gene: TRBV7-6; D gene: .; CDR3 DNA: TGTGCCAGCAGCTCCCCCCGGGGTAGGGAAGAGTATGGAGATACGCAGTATTTT; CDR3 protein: CASSSPRGREEYGDTQYF
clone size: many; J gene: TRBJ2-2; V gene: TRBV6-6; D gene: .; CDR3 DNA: TGTGCCAGCATCCCCTCTTCGGGGCCTAACACCGGGGAGCTGTTTTTT; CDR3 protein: CASIPSSGPNTGELFF
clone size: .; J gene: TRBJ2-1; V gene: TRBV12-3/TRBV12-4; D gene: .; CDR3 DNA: TGTGCCAGCAGTTTTCGGTTTGTCCGCTACAATGAGCAGTTCTTC; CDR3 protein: CASSFRFVRYNEQFF
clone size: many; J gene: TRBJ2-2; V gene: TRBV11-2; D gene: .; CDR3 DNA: TGTGCCAGCAGCTTAGGGCCTCTCACCGGGGAGCTGTTTTTT; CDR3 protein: CASSLGPLTGELFF
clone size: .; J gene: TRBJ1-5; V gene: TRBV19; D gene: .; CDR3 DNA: TGTGCCAGTAGTCCATGGAGCAATCAGCCCCAGCATTTT; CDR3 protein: CASSPWSNQPQHF
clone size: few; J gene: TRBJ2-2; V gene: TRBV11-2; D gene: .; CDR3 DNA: TGTGCCAGCAGCCCCAGCGTCTCTAAGTTCGGGGAGCTGTTTTTT; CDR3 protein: CASSPSVSKFGELFF
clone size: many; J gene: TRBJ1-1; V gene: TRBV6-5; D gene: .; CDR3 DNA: TGTGCCAGCAATTCCGGCGAGGCTCCGGGGAACACTGAAGCTTTCTTT; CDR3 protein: CASNSGEAPGNTEAFF
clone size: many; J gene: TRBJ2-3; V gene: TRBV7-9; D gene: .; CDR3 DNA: TGTGCCAGCAGCCCCCCACAGCGGAGCACAGATACGCAGTATTTT; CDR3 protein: CASSPPQRSTDTQYF
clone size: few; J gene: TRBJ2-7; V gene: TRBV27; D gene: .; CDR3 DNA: TGTGCCAGCCGTACCTATGACACCCCCTACGAGCAGTACTTC; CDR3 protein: CASRTYDTPYEQYF
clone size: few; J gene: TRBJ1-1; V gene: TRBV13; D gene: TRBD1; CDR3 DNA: TGTGCCAGCAGCTTCGAAGGGGGCGCTGGCACTGAAGCTTTCTTT; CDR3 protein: CASSFEGGAGTEAFF
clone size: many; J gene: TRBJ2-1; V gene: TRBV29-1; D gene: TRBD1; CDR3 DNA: TGCAGCGTCCTGGGACAGGGGGCTGGAGAGCAGTTCTTC; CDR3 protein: CSVLGQGAGEQFF
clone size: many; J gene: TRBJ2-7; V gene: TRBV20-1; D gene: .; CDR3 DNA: TGCAGTGCTAGACACCCTGAATCCTACGAGCAGTACTTC; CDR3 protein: CSARHPESYEQYF